The rows below give T cell receptor beta chains drawn from one sample of a study of OX40 agonist ivuxolimab in advanced cancers. Repertoires were generated with immunoSEQ multiplex PCR, while TCRdb's copy carries only in-frame clones and drops some. Of under 40,000 clones listed, over 60% are singletons. The sample in question was CD4+ or CD8+ T cells sorted from blood, obtained in a trial of the OX40 agonist ivuxolimab. All receptors come from an adult with an advanced solid tumor such as melanoma, head and neck, liver or kidney cancer. Both conserved end residues are part of each CDR3.

j_gene | v_gene | CDR3aa
TRBJ2-3 | TRBV5-6 | CASSSADTQYF
TRBJ2-3 | TRBV9 | CASSVAQGLTDTQYF
TRBJ1-4 | TRBV19 | CASRIIATNEKLFF
TRBJ2-3 | TRBV18 | CASSPRQFGDDTQYF
TRBJ1-2 | TRBV4-2 | CASSPPGQAFGGYTF
TRBJ2-5 | TRBV5-1 | CASSVGLSETQYF
TRBJ2-5 | TRBV2 | CASSGTSGERTQYF
TRBJ1-1 | TRBV11-2 | CASSSSTRGNSEAFF
TRBJ1-2 | TRBV6-1 | CASLFVGADYGYTF
TRBJ2-3 | TRBV4-1 | CASSQVLSGKSTDTQYF
TRBJ2-5 | TRBV7-2 | CASSLRIGETQYF
TRBJ1-3 | TRBV5-1 | CASSLGQGFGNTIYF
TRBJ2-3 | TRBV5-1 | CASSLRDRGGADTQYF
TRBJ1-1 | TRBV5-1 | CASSLEGTEAFF
TRBJ2-5 | TRBV2 | CASSEGSGGLGETQYF
TRBJ1-1 | TRBV5-1 | CASSSRGLNTEAFF
TRBJ1-2 | TRBV5-1 | CASSLAMSEARGYTF
TRBJ1-5 | TRBV18 | CASSPLRDQPQHF
TRBJ2-3 | TRBV29-1 | CSVATGTGRLTQYF
TRBJ1-6 | TRBV21-1 | CASNRQGSSPLHF
TRBJ2-1 | TRBV7-9 | CASNLGSSYNEQFF
TRBJ1-5 | TRBV5-1 | CASSLEGFGNQPQHF
TRBJ2-5 | TRBV5-6 | CASSTSGFETQYF
TRBJ2-7 | TRBV19 | CASSRSGITRYEQYF
TRBJ2-3 | TRBV11-3 | CASSLVGYF
TRBJ2-3 | TRBV27 | CASSRNDRETDTQYF
TRBJ1-5 | TRBV2 | CASNQGVEGQPQHF
TRBJ2-2 | TRBV10-3 | CATGTVDTGELFF
TRBJ1-1 | TRBV5-5 | CASSGGWGYTEAFF
TRBJ2-3 | TRBV30 | CAWSVQPMGDTQYF
TRBJ1-2 | TRBV28 | CASSLEGRGRIGYTF
TRBJ1-5 | TRBV2 | CASRTGTDYQPQHF
TRBJ1-6 | TRBV9 | CASSQSGSYNSPLHF
TRBJ2-3 | TRBV28 | CASSRTGLTDTQYF
TRBJ2-3 | TRBV4-1 | CASSPRLPGTQYF
TRBJ2-3 | TRBV7-9 | CASSLGRAGVRDTQYF
TRBJ2-5 | TRBV5-1 | CASQPSTQETQYF
TRBJ1-2 | TRBV27 | CASSLQGKSYGYTF
TRBJ1-6 | TRBV4-2 | CASGTGGRSPLHF
TRBJ1-2 | TRBV29-1 | CSVPGYGYTF
TRBJ1-2 | TRBV6-1 | CALFRTVYGYTF
TRBJ1-3 | TRBV18 | CASSLKPGHLSGNTIYF